What follows are 21 T cell receptor beta chains derived from one specimen sequenced in a study of T cells in localized non-small cell lung cancer (dated by TCRdb to 2018 to 2020). Library generation was performed with the immunoSEQ multiplex PCR assay. Sourced from immuneACCESS, this table was stored by TCRdb with only in-frame sequences that have V and J called. A share of the clones is absent; for the studies checked, an unresolved V gene accounts for under half, and the remainder has no known explanation. This sample lists about 40,000 clones; around 81% were detected once. In total, the top ten clones hold about 7% of the sample. Material: peripheral blood mononuclear cells, obtained before any cancer treatment. The origin of the receptors is a male donor at least 60 years old with stage II lung adenocarcinoma.

The rearrangement joins TRBV5-1 to TRBJ2-1; D is perhaps TRBD2 (6 bases). CDR1 is SGHRS and CDR2 is YFSETQ in the germline V gene. Trimming removed 5 bases at V and 5 bases at J, with 20 bases between. The CDR3 runs to 16 residues. The CDR3 loop is CASRRTPSEGNNEQFF. CDR3 DNA: TGCGCCAGCAGACGCACTCCTAGCGAGGGTAACAATGAGCAGTTCTTC.

This chain uses TRBV5-6 with TRBJ2-1; TRBD1 matches at 9 bases. The length of the CDR3 is 16 residues. The ends lost 4 bases at V and 4 bases at J; junction bases unmatched: 9. Germline V lookup: CDR1 SGHDT, CDR2 YYEEEE. Here the CDR3 reads CASSLRGQGNYNEQFF. CDR3 sequence (DNA): TGTGCCAGCAGCCTCCGGGGACAGGGAAATTACAATGAGCAGTTCTTC.

The gene calls are TRBV28 and TRBJ2-3, with TRBD1 identical over 9 bases. This CDR3 comprises 17 residues. CDR1 is MDHEN and CDR2 is SYDVKM in the germline V gene. V shed 6 bases and J 4 bases; nucleotides not matched to a gene: 14. The CDR3: CASSPHPGQGVSDTQYF. Here the CDR3 DNA reads TGTGCCAGCAGCCCCCATCCGGGACAGGGAGTGTCAGATACGCAGTATTTT. The full variable domain, rest sourced from reference TRBV28 and TRBJ2-3, is DVKVTQSSRYLVKRTGEKVFLECVQDMDHENMFWYRQDPGLGLRLIYFSYDVKMKEKGDIPEGYSVSREKKERFSLILESASTNQTSMYLCASSPHPGQGVSDTQYFGPGTRLTVL.

The table lists this clone with a few counts. CDR3 in amino acids: CSVGPGSNQPQHF. The CDR3 nucleotides are TGCAGCGTTGGTCCGGGCAGCAATCAGCCCCAGCATTTT. V is TRBV29-1 and J is TRBJ1-5; no reliable D call. The germline V gene encodes CDR1 SQVTM and CDR2 ANQGSEA. V gave up 4 bases and J gave up 1 base, with 8 bases separating them. CDR3 length equals 13 residues.

The V and J genes are TRBV6-1 and TRBJ2-5; TRBD2 aligns across 9 bases. The length of the CDR3 is 18 residues. Germline V lookup: CDR1 MNHNS, CDR2 SASEGT. Unmatched junction bases numbered 18, after V lost 3 bases and J lost 7 bases. The CDR3 DNA sequence: TGTGCCAGCAGTGACACCCACAGCGGGAGGCCGCCGTTGGGGACCCAGTACTTC. This gives the protein CASSDTHSGRPPLGTQYF.

The chain employs TRBV14 and TRBJ1-2; 8 bases line up with TRBD1. The CDR3 loop spans 12 amino acids. Germline V lookup: CDR1 SGHDN, CDR2 FVKESK. V was clipped by 1 base and J by 8 bases; unmatched bases: 0. The CDR3 sequence: CASSQAGGGYTF. CDR3 nucleotide sequence: TGTGCCAGCAGCCAAGCAGGGGGCGGCTACACCTTC.

This chain uses TRBV5-1 with TRBJ2-3; D call uncertain. Trimming pared 0 bases from V and 5 bases from J, leaving 4 bases between. The CDR3 sequence is 12 residues long. Per germline, CDR1 SGHRS and CDR2 YFSETQ. In DNA form, the CDR3 reads TGCGCCAGCAGCTTGGAAGTAGATACGCAGTATTTT. Its translation: CASSLEVDTQYF.

The V call is TRBV7-3, the J call TRBJ2-4; 9 bases are shared with TRBD2. Trimming cost V 5 bases and J 7 bases; bases outside gene matches: 15. Germline CDR1 and CDR2: SGHTA and FQGTGA. The CDR3 has 17 residues. This CDR3 is CASSPAGASGTGNIQYF. The DNA for the CDR3 is TGTGCCAGCAGCCCCGCGGGGGCTAGCGGGACGGGGAACATTCAGTACTTC.

The chain couples TRBV4-1 to TRBJ2-2; possible D gene TRBD1, 5 bases. Per the germline V gene, CDR1 is MGHRA and CDR2 is YSYEKL. The CDR3 runs to 19 residues. Deletions cut 4 bases from V and 3 bases from J, with 24 bases between. The CDR3 DNA follows: TGCGCCAGCAGCCGAAGCCCCAAGGGGCCCCGATACGACACCGGGGAGCTGTTTTTT. It specifies CASSRSPKGPRYDTGELFF.

This clone was seen only a few times. This sequence joins TRBV7-9 and TRBJ2-2; D is perhaps TRBD2 (5 bases). V lost 6 bases and J 7 bases, leaving 9 bases between the germline ends. In germline, CDR1 is SEHNR, CDR2 FQNEAQ (reference sequence). The CDR3 has 12 residues. The CDR3 DNA sequence: TGTGCCAGCAGTTCCGGACTCGGGGAGCTGTTTTTT. Its protein is CASSSGLGELFF.

The chain recombines TRBV5-4 with TRBJ2-7, with 10 bases identical to TRBD1. Per germline, CDR1 SGHNT and CDR2 YYREEE (reference sequence). CDR3 length: 15 residues. The V gene end was trimmed by 4 bases and the J gene end by 2 bases; junction bases not matched to a gene: 6. The CDR3 reads CASSPGTGATYEQYF. The CDR3 DNA reads TGTGCCAGCAGCCCGGGGACAGGGGCCACCTACGAGCAGTACTTC. Full variable domain (rest looked up from reference TRBV5-4 and TRBJ2-7): ETGVTQSPTHLIKTRGQQVTLRCSSQSGHNTVSWYQQALGQGPQFIFQYYREEENGRGNFPPRFSGLQFPNYSSELNVNALELDDSALYLCASSPGTGATYEQYFGPGTRLTVT.

CDR3 nucleotide sequence: TGTGCCAGCAGCCAAATAGACAGGTCCATCGCCGAGCAGTACTTC. Its protein is CASSQIDRSIAEQYF. The chain uses TRBV4-2 and TRBJ2-7; maybe TRBD1 (6 bases). This CDR3 is 15 amino acids long. The germline CDR1 and CDR2 sequences are LGHNA and YNFKEQ. V was pared by 2 bases and J by 6 bases, with 17 bases between.

The gene calls are TRBV19 and TRBJ2-5; 10 bases fit TRBD1. The V gene end was trimmed by 3 bases and the J gene end by 5 bases; junction bases not matched to a gene: 6. The CDR3 length is 15 residues. Germline V lookup: CDR1 LNHDA, CDR2 SQIVND (reference sequence). CDR3 in DNA: TGTGCCAGTAGTATGGTTCGGGGACAGGGGGAGACCCAGTACTTC. Amino acids: CASSMVRGQGETQYF.

The chain links TRBV5-1 to TRBJ2-2, with unresolved D. The V gene's germline CDR1 is SGHRS and CDR2 YFSETQ. V was clipped by 2 bases and J by 2 bases, with 7 bases between them. The CDR3 is 14 amino acids. CDR3 sequence: CASSLIVNTGELFF. CDR3 in DNA: TGCGCCAGCAGCTTAATAGTCAACACCGGGGAGCTGTTTTTT.

J is TRBJ2-7 and V is TRBV4-2, with TRBD2 matching over 8 bases. This CDR3 has 16 amino acids. The V gene end was trimmed by 2 bases and the J gene end by 0 bases; junction bases not matched to a gene: 6. Germline V CDR1 and CDR2: LGHNA, YNFKEQ. This CDR3 is CASSQRPGTSSYEQYF. In DNA, the CDR3 is TGTGCCAGCAGCCAACGACCCGGGACTAGCTCCTACGAGCAGTACTTC.

This clone was detected only once. CDR3: CASSQEGGRAGEQYF. The CDR3 DNA follows: TGTGCCAGCAGCCAAGAAGGTGGGAGGGCAGGGGAGCAGTACTTC. The chain combines TRBV4-2 with TRBJ2-7; 7 bases are a match to TRBD2. This CDR3 spans 15 amino acids. Germline CDR1 and CDR2: LGHNA and YNFKEQ. J gave up 7 bases and V 0 bases, and 9 bases lay outside the gene matches.

V gene TRBV20-1 combines with J gene TRBJ1-1; perhaps TRBD1 as D (5 bases). CDR1 and CDR2 from the germline V gene are DFQATT and SNEGSKA (reference sequence). V lost 1 base to trimming and J lost 11 bases, with 11 bases between them. The CDR3 spans 11 residues. CDR3 nucleotides: TGCAGTGCTAGAGGGGGGGAGTGGGCTTTCTTT. Translating gives CSARGGEWAFF.

V gene TRBV6-6 combines with J gene TRBJ1-5, with a tentative D call TRBD1 (5 bases). There are 14 residues in the CDR3. CDR1 is MNHNY and CDR2 is SVGAGI in the germline V gene (reference sequence). The V end was cut by 6 bases, the J end by 3 bases, with 12 bases between. In DNA form, the CDR3 reads TGTGCCAGCAGGGGGTGGGGGGACAATCAGCCCCAGCATTTT. Encoded protein: CASRGWGDNQPQHF.

This rearrangement joins TRBV5-1 to TRBJ2-2; the D gene is possibly TRBD1 (5 bases). Trimming left V 7 bases short and J 7 bases short, with 17 bases between. From germline, CDR1 is SGHRS and CDR2 YFSETQ. The CDR3 runs 14 residues. In DNA form, the CDR3 reads TGCGCCAGCCGTCGGGCAGGGTCGAACGGGGAGCTGTTTTTT. As protein: CASRRAGSNGELFF. The complete variable domain, with remaining parts taken from reference TRBV5-1 and TRBJ2-2, reads KAGVTQTPRYLIKTRGQQVTLSCSPISGHRSVSWYQQTPGQGLQFLFEYFSETQRNKGNFPGRFSGRQFSNSRSEMNVSTLELGDSALYLCASRRAGSNGELFFGEGSRLTVL.

The count of this clone is one. CDR3 bases: TGCGCCAGCAGCGAGGTTATGGATACGCAGTATTTT. Protein: CASSEVMDTQYF. The genes are TRBV5-1 and TRBJ2-3, with unresolved D. The length of the CDR3 is 12 residues. Trimming stripped 4 bases from V and 6 bases from J, with 9 bases between. CDR1 is SGHRS, CDR2 YFSETQ, per germline.

There are a few counts of this clone. The chain carries TRBV6-1 and TRBJ1-2, with 7 bases identical to TRBD1. With V trimmed by 4 bases and J by 4 bases, 15 bases remained unmatched. Germline-derived CDR1 and CDR2 are MNHNS and SASEGT. The CDR3 spans 17 residues. Here the CDR3 DNA reads TGTGCCAGCAGTGCAACCCCGACAGGGACCCTAGGCTATGGCTACACCTTC. Residues: CASSATPTGTLGYGYTF.